This T cell receptor (beta chain) was sequenced during a study of blood T cell repertoires in COVID-19. Method: immunoSEQ multiplex PCR; TCRdb's copy keeps in-frame clones and lacks some. This sample yields approximately 260,000 clones, of which about 91% are seen a single time; roughly 4.5% belongs to the top ten. Trimming shortened V by 5 bases and J by 4 bases, and 14 bases separated the two germline ends. Germline V gene data show CDR1 as MNHEY and CDR2 as SMNVEV (reference sequence). This CDR3 is built from 14 residues. This sequence joins TRBV27 and TRBJ1-1, with D tentatively TRBD1 (6 bases). The sequence came from a woman in her forties who had recovered from COVID-19. Sequencing was carried out using peripheral blood. The CDR3 protein is CASSPRKGGTEAFF. As DNA, the CDR3 is TGTGCCAGCAGTCCCCGGAAAGGGGGCACTGAAGCTTTCTTT.